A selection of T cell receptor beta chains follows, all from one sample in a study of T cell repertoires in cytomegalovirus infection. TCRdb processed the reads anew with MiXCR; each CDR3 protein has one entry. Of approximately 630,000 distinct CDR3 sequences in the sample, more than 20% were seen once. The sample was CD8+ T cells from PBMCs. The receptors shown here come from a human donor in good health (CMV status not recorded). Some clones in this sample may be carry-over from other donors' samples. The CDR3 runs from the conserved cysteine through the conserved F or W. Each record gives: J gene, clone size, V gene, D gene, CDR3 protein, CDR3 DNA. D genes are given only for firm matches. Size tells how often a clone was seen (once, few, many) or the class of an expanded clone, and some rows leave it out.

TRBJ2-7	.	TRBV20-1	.	CSARGHQSYEQYF	TGCAGTGCTAGAGGGCACCAATCCTACGAGCAGTACTTC
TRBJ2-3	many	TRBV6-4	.	CASSDSKGSGTDTQYF	TGTGCCAGCAGTGACTCTAAGGGGAGTGGCACAGATACGCAGTATTTT
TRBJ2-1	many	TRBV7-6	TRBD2	CASRLTGTSGHEQFF	TGTGCCAGCAGGCTCACCGGGACTAGCGGACATGAGCAGTTCTTC
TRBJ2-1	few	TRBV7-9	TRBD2	CASSLLTGGLWNEQFF	TGTGCCAGCAGTCTCCTCACGGGGGGGCTTTGGAATGAGCAGTTCTTC
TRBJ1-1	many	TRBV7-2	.	CASSLEARRNTEAFF	TGTGCCAGCAGCTTAGAGGCCCGGAGGAACACTGAAGCTTTCTTT
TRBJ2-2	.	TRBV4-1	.	CASSQVSAGELFF	TGCGCCAGCAGCCAAGTGAGTGCTGGGGAGCTGTTTTTT
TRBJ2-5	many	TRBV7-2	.	CASSLLGLIETQYF	TGTGCCAGCAGCTTACTTGGCCTGATAGAGACCCAGTACTTC
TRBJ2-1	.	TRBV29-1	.	CSLPDPSYNEQFF	TGCAGCCTTCCAGACCCCTCCTACAATGAGCAGTTCTTC
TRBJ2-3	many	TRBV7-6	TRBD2	CASSPRGSGTDTQYF	TGTGCCAGCAGCCCGCGGGGGTCCGGCACAGATACGCAGTATTTT
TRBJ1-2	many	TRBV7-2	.	CASSLESAGLLDGYTF	TGTGCCAGCAGCTTAGAGTCGGCAGGGTTGTTAGATGGCTACACCTTC
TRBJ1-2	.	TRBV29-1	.	CSVEDRKVIGTDYTNYGYTF	TGCAGCGTTGAAGATCGTAAAGTCATCGGGACGGATTATACAAACTATGGCTACACCTTC
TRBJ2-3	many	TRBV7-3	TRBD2	CASSFLTSPLTDTQYF	TGTGCCAGCAGCTTCCTGACTAGCCCTCTCACAGATACGCAGTATTTT
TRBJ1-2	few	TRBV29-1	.	CSVDFWDTDSYTF	TGCAGCGTTGACTTTTGGGACACGGATTCATACACCTTC
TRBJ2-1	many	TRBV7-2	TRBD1	CASSIQGVAYNEQFF	TGTGCCAGCAGTATACAGGGGGTGGCCTACAATGAGCAGTTCTTC
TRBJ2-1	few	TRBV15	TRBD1	CATSRDFTGVNNEQFF	TGTGCCACCAGCAGAGACTTCACAGGGGTCAACAATGAGCAGTTCTTC
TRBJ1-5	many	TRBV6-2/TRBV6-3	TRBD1	CASNGNRGRNQPQHF	TGTGCCAGCAATGGAAACAGGGGACGCAATCAGCCCCAGCATTTT
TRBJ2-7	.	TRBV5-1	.	CASSYGLRGTYEQYF	TGCGCCAGCAGCTATGGACTCAGGGGCACCTACGAGCAGTACTTC
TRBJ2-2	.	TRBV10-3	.	CAISDTVELFF	TGTGCCATCAGTGACACCGTGGAGCTGTTTTTT
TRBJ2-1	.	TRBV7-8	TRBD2	CASSVRGGGDEQFF	TGTGCCAGCAGCGTGCGGGGGGGTGGGGATGAGCAGTTCTTC
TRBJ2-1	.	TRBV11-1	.	CASSPPEGAYNEQFF	TGTGCCAGCAGCCCCCCTGAGGGTGCCTACAATGAGCAGTTCTTC
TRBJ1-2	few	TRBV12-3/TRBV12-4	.	CASSPPPGDYNYGYTF	TGTGCCAGCAGCCCCCCACCAGGGGACTATAACTATGGCTACACCTTC
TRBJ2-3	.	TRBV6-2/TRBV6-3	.	CASSYPGDTQYF	TGTGCCAGCAGTTACCCTGGAGATACGCAGTATTTT
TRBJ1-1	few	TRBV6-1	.	CASSTASQVTEAFF	TGTGCCAGCAGTACTGCCTCCCAGGTCACTGAAGCTTTCTTT
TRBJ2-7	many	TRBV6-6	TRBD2	CASSYFPSGYEQYF	TGTGCCAGCAGTTACTTCCCTAGCGGCTACGAGCAGTACTTC
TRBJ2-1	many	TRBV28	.	CASSSHRVPNEQFF	TGTGCCAGCAGTTCCCACAGGGTCCCGAATGAGCAGTTCTTC
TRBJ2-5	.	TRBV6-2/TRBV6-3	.	CASSSSGTQHRETQYF	TGTGCCAGCAGTTCATCCGGGACGCAGCATCGGGAGACCCAGTACTTC
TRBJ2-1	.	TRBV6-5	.	CASSYSQSSYNEQFF	TGTGCCAGCAGTTACTCTCAAAGCTCCTACAATGAGCAGTTCTTC
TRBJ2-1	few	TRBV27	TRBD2	CASSLILAGDNEQFF	TGTGCCAGCAGTTTAATTCTAGCGGGGGACAATGAGCAGTTCTTC
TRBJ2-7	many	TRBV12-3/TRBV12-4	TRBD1	CASSLSRQGRYEQYF	TGTGCCAGCAGTTTAAGTCGACAGGGCCGATACGAGCAGTACTTC
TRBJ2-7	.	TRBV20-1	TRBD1	CSAQTGSYEQYF	TGCAGTGCTCAGACAGGGTCCTACGAGCAGTACTTC
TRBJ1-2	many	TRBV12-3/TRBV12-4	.	CASSFGSLGHPGDYGYTF	TGTGCCAGCAGTTTTGGGTCTCTGGGCCACCCCGGCGACTATGGCTACACCTTC
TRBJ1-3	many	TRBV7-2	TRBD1	CASSLNRGPGNTIYF	TGTGCCAGCAGCTTAAACAGGGGGCCAGGAAACACCATATATTTT
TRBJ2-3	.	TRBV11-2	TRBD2	CASSPAGGLKDTQYF	TGTGCCAGCAGCCCCGCGGGGGGGCTTAAAGATACGCAGTATTTT
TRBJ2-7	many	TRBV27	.	CASSFDTSYEQYF	TGTGCCAGCAGCTTTGACACCTCCTACGAGCAGTACTTC
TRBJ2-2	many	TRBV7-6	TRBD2	CASSSGLAGPNTGELFF	TGTGCCAGCAGCTCCGGACTAGCGGGGCCCAACACCGGGGAGCTGTTTTTT
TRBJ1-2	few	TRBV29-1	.	CSVPGKAGKGYTF	TGCAGCGTTCCTGGGAAAGCAGGGAAGGGCTACACCTTC
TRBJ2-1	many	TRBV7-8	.	CASSLRRLNEQFF	TGTGCCAGCAGCTTACGTCGTCTTAATGAGCAGTTCTTC
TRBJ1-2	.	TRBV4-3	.	CASSQSFAGDGYTF	TGCGCCAGCAGCCAGTCCTTCGCAGGGGATGGCTACACCTTC
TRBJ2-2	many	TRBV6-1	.	CATSGLAATGELFF	TGTGCCACCTCGGGCCTAGCCGCCACCGGGGAGCTGTTTTTT
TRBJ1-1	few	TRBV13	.	CASSFYRVRGPSTEAFF	TGTGCCAGCAGCTTTTACAGGGTACGGGGGCCGAGCACTGAAGCTTTCTTT
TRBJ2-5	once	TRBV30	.	CAWSVRETQYF	TGTGCCTGGAGTGTGAGAGAGACCCAGTACTTC
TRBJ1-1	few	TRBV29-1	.	CSVALGDTEAFF	TGCAGCGTAGCCCTAGGGGACACTGAAGCTTTCTTT
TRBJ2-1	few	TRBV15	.	CATSRGGFAYNEQFF	TGTGCCACCAGCAGAGGAGGCTTTGCTTACAATGAGCAGTTCTTC
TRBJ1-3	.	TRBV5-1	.	CASSFTSADLGNTIYF	TGCGCCAGCAGCTTTACCTCCGCCGACCTCGGAAACACCATATATTTT
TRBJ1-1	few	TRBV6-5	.	CASSYSKGGTEAFF	TGTGCCAGCAGTTACTCGAAGGGTGGTACTGAAGCTTTCTTT
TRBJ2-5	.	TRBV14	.	CASSPGAGTQYF	TGTGCCAGCAGCCCAGGGGCCGGGACCCAGTACTTC
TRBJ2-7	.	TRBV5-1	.	CVSSLEGPPYEQYF	TGCGTCAGCAGCTTGGAGGGACCACCCTACGAGCAGTACTTC
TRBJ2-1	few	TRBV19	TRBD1	CATWTGFNNEQFF	TGTGCCACATGGACAGGGTTTAACAATGAGCAGTTCTTC